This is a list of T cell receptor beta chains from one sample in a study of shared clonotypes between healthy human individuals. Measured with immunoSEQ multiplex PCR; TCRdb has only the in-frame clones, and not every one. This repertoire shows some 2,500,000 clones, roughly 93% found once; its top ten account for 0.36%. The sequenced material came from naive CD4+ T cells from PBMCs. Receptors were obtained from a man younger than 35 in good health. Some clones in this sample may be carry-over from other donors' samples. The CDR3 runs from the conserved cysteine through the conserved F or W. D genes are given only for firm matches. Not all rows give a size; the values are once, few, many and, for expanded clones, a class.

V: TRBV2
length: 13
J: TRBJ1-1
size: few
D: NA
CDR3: CASSEGMNTEAFF
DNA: TGTGCCAGCAGCGAAGGGATGAACACTGAAGCTTTCTTT

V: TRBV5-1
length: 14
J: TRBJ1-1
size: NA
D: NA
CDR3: CASSSGPSNTEAFF
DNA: TGCGCCAGCAGCTCGGGACCCTCGAACACTGAAGCTTTCTTT

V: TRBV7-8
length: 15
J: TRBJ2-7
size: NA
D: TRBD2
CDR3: CASSLDGLVSYEQYF
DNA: TGTGCCAGCAGCTTGGACGGACTAGTCTCCTACGAGCAGTACTTC

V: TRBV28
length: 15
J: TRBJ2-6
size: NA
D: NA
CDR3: CASSLPALGANVLTF
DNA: TGTGCCAGCAGTTTACCCGCCCTTGGGGCCAACGTCCTGACTTTC

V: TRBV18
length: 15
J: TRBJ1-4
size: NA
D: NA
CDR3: CASSPPAGKNEKLFF
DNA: TGTGCCAGCTCACCACCGGCAGGGAAAAATGAAAAACTGTTTTTT

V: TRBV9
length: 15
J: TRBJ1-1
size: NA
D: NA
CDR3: CASSSVLQGSTEAFF
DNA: TGTGCCAGCAGCTCCGTCCTCCAGGGGAGCACTGAAGCTTTCTTT

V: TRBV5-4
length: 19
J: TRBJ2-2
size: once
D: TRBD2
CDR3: CASSGMGLAGERSTGELFF
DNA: TGTGCCAGCAGCGGGATGGGGCTAGCGGGAGAAAGGAGCACCGGGGAGCTGTTTTTT

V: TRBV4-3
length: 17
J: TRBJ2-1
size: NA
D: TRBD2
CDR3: CASSRSLAGGSYNEQFF
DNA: TGCGCCAGCAGCCGATCACTAGCGGGTGGATCCTACAATGAGCAGTTCTTC

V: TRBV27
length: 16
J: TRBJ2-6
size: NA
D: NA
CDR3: CASSLYSNSGANVLTF
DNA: TGTGCCAGCAGTTTATACAGTAACTCTGGGGCCAACGTCCTGACTTTC

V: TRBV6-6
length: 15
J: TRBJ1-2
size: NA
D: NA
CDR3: CASSYSRSSNYGYTF
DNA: TGTGCCAGCAGTTACTCCAGGAGTTCTAACTATGGCTACACCTTC

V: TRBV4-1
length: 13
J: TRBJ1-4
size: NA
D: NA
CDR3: CASARVTNEKLFF
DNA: TGCGCCAGCGCCAGGGTGACTAATGAAAAACTGTTTTTT

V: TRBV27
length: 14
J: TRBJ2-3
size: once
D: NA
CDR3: CASGLMGFTDTQYF
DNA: TGTGCCAGTGGGTTGATGGGATTCACAGATACGCAGTATTTT

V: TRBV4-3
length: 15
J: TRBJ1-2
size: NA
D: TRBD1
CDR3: CASSLRRQGNYGYTF
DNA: TGCGCCAGCAGCCTAAGGAGACAGGGGAACTATGGCTACACCTTC

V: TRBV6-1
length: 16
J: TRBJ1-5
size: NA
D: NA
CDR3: CASSETDALGNQPQHF
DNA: TGTGCCAGCAGTGAAACCGACGCCTTGGGCAATCAGCCCCAGCATTTT

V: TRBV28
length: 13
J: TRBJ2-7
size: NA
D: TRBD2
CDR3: CASGLAGFYEQYF
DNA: TGTGCCAGCGGTCTAGCGGGATTCTACGAGCAGTACTTC

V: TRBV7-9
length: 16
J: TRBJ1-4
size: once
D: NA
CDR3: CASSSNSRGGEEKLFF
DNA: TGTGCCAGCAGCTCCAACTCCCGGGGCGGAGAGGAAAAACTGTTTTTT

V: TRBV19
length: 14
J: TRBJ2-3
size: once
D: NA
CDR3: CASSGRTGTDTQYF
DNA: TGTGCCAGTAGTGGGAGGACAGGCACAGATACGCAGTATTTT

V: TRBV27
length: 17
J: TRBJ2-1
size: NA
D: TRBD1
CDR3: CASSKHVSGGPYNEQFF
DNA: TGTGCCAGCAGTAAACACGTTTCAGGGGGCCCCTACAATGAGCAGTTCTTC

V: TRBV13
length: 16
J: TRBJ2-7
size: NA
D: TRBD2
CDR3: CASSRKAGTSSYEQYF
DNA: TGTGCCAGCAGCAGAAAAGCCGGGACTAGCTCCTACGAGCAGTACTTC

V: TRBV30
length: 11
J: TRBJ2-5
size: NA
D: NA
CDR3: CAWGEIETQYF
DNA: TGTGCCTGGGGGGAAATAGAGACCCAGTACTTC

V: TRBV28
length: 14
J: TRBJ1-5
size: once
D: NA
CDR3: CASSLLRQKQPQHF
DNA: TGTGCCAGCAGTTTACTGAGACAGAAACAGCCCCAGCATTTT

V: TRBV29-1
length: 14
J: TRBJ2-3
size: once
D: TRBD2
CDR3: CSVAGGAPADTQYF
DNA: TGCAGCGTTGCGGGGGGGGCGCCCGCAGATACGCAGTATTTT

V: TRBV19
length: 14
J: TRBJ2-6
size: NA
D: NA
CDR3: CASSIGAGANVLTF
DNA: TGTGCCAGTAGTATTGGTGCTGGGGCCAACGTCCTGACTTTC

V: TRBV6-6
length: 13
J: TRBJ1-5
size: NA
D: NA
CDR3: CASSRQADQPQHF
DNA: TGTGCCAGCAGTCGGCAGGCGGATCAGCCCCAGCATTTT

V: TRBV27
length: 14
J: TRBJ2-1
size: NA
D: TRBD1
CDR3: CASSYGDRHNEQFF
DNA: TGTGCCAGCAGTTACGGGGACAGACACAATGAGCAGTTCTTC

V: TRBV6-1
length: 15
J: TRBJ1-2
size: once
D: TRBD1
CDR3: CASSEATAGGYGYTF
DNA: TGTGCCAGCAGTGAAGCTACGGCAGGGGGCTATGGCTACACCTTC

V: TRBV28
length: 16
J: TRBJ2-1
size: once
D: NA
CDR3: CASSPRQRRSYNEQFF
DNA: TGTGCCAGCAGTCCACGACAGAGGCGCTCCTACAATGAGCAGTTCTTC